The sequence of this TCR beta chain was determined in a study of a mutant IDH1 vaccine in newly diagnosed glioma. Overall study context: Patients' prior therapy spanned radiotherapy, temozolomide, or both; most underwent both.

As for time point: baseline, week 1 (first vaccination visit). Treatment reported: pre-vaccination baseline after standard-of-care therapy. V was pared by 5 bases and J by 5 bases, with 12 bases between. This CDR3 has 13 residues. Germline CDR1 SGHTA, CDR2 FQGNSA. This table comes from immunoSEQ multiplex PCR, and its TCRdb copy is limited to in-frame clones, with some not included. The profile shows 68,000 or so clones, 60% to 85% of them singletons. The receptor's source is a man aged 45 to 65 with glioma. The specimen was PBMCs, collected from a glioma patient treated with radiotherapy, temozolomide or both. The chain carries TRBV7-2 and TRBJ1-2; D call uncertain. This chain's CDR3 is CASSPTVGYGYTF. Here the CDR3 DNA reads TGTGCCAGCAGCCCCACGGTCGGGTATGGCTACACCTTC. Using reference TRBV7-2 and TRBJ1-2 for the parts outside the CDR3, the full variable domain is GAGVSQSPSNKVTEKGKDVELRCDPISGHTALYWYRQSLGQGLEFLIYFQGNSAPDKSGLPSDRFSAERTGGSVSTLTIQRTQQEDSAVYLCASSPTVGYGYTFGSGTRLTVV.